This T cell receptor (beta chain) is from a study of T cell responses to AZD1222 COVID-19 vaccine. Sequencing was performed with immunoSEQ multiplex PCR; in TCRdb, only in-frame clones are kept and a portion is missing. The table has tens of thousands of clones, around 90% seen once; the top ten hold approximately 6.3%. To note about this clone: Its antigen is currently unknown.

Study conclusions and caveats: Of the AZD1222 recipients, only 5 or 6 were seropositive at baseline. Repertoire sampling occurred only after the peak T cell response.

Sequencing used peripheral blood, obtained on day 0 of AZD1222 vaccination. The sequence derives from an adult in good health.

Written as DNA, the CDR3 is TGTGCCAGCAGCCACAGGGCTAGCGGGGGTGATGAGCAGTTCTTC. Its translation is CASSHRASGGDEQFF. This sequence joins TRBV3-1 (or the pseudogene TRBV3-2) and TRBJ2-1; TRBD2 matches 10 bases. V trimming: 3 bases; J trimming: 8 bases; junction bases outside the gene matches: 7. Looked up from germline, CDR1 is LGHDT and CDR2 is YNNKEL (reference sequence). The CDR3 consists of 15 residues.